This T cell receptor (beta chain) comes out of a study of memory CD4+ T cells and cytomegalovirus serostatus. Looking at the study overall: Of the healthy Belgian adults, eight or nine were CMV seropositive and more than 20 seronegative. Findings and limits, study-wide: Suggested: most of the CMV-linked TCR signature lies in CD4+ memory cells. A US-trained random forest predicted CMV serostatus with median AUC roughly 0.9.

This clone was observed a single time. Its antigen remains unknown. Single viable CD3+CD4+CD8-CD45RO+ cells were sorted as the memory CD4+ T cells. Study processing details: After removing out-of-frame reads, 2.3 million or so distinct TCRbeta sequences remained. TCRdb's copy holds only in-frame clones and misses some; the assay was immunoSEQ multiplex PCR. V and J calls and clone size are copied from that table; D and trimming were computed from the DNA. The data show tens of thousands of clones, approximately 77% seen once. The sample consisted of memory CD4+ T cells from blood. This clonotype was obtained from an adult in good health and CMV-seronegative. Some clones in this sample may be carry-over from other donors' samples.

As DNA, the CDR3 is TGTGCCAGCAGCCAATCCTTGCGGTTGGCCGAGCAGTACTTC. Protein sequence: CASSQSLRLAEQYF. This chain connects TRBV5-6 to TRBJ2-7; D remains ambiguous. CDR3 length: 14 residues. Germline V gene sequence: CDR1 SGHDT, CDR2 YYEEEE. Trimming pared 4 bases from V and 6 bases from J, leaving 17 bases between.